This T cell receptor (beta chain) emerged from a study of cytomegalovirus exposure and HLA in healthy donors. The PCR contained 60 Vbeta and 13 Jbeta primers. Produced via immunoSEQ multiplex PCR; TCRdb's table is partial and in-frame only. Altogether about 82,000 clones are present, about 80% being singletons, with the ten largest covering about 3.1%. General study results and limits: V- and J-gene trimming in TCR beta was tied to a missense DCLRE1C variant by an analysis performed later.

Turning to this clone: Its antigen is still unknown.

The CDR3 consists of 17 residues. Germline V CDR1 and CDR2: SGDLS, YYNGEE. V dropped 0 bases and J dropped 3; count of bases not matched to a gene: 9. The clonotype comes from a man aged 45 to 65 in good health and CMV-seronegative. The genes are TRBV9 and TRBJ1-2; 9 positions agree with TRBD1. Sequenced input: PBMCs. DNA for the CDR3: TGTGCCAGCAGCGTAGGTACAGGGGGCGGATGGGACTATGGCTACACCTTC. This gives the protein CASSVGTGGGWDYGYTF.